The rows below give T cell receptor beta chains drawn from one sample of a study of T-cell reconstitution after alpha-beta-depleted transplantation in children. TCRdb independently ran MiXCR on the PCR reads; one entry per CDR3 protein. This table holds 350,000 to 400,000 distinct CDR3 sequences, about an eighth found once. The sequences come from PBMCs, collected from the stem cell graft. The receptors shown here come from a human donor who donated a stem cell graft to a child with Fanconi anemia. Each CDR3 is given with its conserved first and last residue. A D gene is named only where the DNA matches it firmly. Clone size is stated in some rows and not others, as once, few, many or a class when expanded.

>TRBJ1-1|many|NA|TRBV20-1
CSALKGGVRPFF
TGCAGTGCCCTAAAGGGAGGGGTTAGACCTTTCTTT
>TRBJ2-7|many|NA|TRBV6-1
CASTLGGISYEQYF
TGTGCCAGCACCCTTGGAGGGATTTCCTACGAGCAGTACTTC
>TRBJ1-3|few|NA|TRBV7-9
CASSLLGKLSGNTIYF
TGTGCCAGCAGCTTATTGGGAAAACTCTCTGGAAACACCATATATTTT
>TRBJ2-2|NA|TRBD2|TRBV6-2/TRBV6-3
CASSQNTRTSGGNNTGELFF
TGTGCCAGCAGCCAAAACACTCGGACTAGCGGGGGGAACAACACCGGGGAGCTGTTTTTT
>TRBJ1-5|NA|NA|TRBV12-3/TRBV12-4
CASSFGQGLLPQHF
TGTGCCAGCAGTTTCGGGCAGGGGTTGTTACCCCAGCATTTT
>TRBJ2-2|few|TRBD2|TRBV12-3/TRBV12-4
CASTLGGRIGTPTGELFF
TGTGCCAGCACCTTGGGAGGGAGGATTGGGACCCCCACCGGGGAGCTGTTTTTT
>TRBJ2-1|NA|TRBD1|TRBV20-1
CSARDSSPGQGAYEQFF
TGCAGTGCTAGAGATTCATCTCCGGGACAGGGGGCCTATGAGCAGTTCTTC
>TRBJ2-2|few|NA|TRBV6-2/TRBV6-3
CASSKGWDTGELFF
TGTGCCAGCAGCAAGGGGTGGGACACCGGGGAGCTGTTTTTT
>TRBJ2-1|few|TRBD2|TRBV9
CASSVLAGYNEQFF
TGTGCCAGCAGCGTATTAGCGGGGTACAATGAGCAGTTCTTC
>TRBJ1-5|NA|NA|TRBV15
CATSRDREGVVQPQHF
TGTGCCACCAGCAGAGATCGGGAGGGGGTGGTTCAGCCCCAGCATTTT
>TRBJ1-5|NA|NA|TRBV7-2
CASSRPGQPQHF
TGTGCCAGCAGCCGTCCCGGTCAGCCCCAGCATTTT
>TRBJ2-5|NA|NA|TRBV7-9
CASSYVGVETQYF
TGTGCCAGCAGTTACGTCGGCGTGGAGACCCAGTACTTC
>TRBJ1-1|NA|NA|TRBV13
CASSLGLGATEAFF
TGTGCCAGCAGCTTAGGCCTGGGGGCAACTGAAGCTTTCTTT
>TRBJ2-1|few|TRBD2|TRBV5-1
CASSFLAGAGNEQFF
TGCGCCAGCAGCTTCCTAGCGGGGGCGGGCAATGAGCAGTTCTTC
>TRBJ2-3|many|TRBD2|TRBV3-1
CASRDSGGAQEDTQYF
TGTGCCAGCAGGGATAGCGGGGGGGCTCAGGAAGATACGCAGTATTTT
>TRBJ1-2|few|NA|TRBV4-2
CASSQGARSRPYGYTF
TGTGCCAGCAGCCAAGGAGCGCGTTCCCGACCCTATGGCTACACCTTC
>TRBJ2-1|NA|TRBD2|TRBV5-6
CASSLRGSGGVPEQFF
TGTGCCAGCAGCTTGAGAGGTAGCGGGGGGGTACCTGAGCAGTTCTTC
>TRBJ1-2|few|NA|TRBV5-1
CASSLQVANYGYTF
TGCGCCAGCAGCTTACAGGTAGCTAACTATGGCTACACCTTC
>TRBJ2-2|few|TRBD1|TRBV5-1
CASSVDRATGELFF
TGCGCCAGCAGCGTAGACAGGGCCACCGGGGAGCTGTTTTTT
>TRBJ2-3|NA|NA|TRBV29-1
CSSSGQTIDTQYF
TGCAGCTCCTCCGGACAGACGATCGATACGCAGTATTTT
>TRBJ1-5|many|TRBD1|TRBV20-1
CSGLEGTVGQPQHF
TGCAGTGGATTAGAAGGGACAGTGGGACAGCCCCAGCATTTT
>TRBJ1-4|NA|TRBD1|TRBV10-3
CAISSTTGANEKLFF
TGTGCCATCAGCAGTACGACAGGGGCTAATGAAAAACTGTTTTTT
>TRBJ2-1|few|NA|TRBV6-5
CASSLGMGTPGNEQFF
TGTGCCAGCAGCCTGGGTATGGGGACTCCGGGGAATGAGCAGTTCTTC
>TRBJ1-2|NA|NA|TRBV12-3/TRBV12-4
CASSLPGALGYTF
TGTGCCAGCAGTCTACCCGGGGCGCTTGGCTACACCTTC
>TRBJ2-1|few|TRBD1|TRBV7-2
CASSLVWGQGLEQFF
TGTGCCAGCAGCTTAGTTTGGGGACAGGGACTTGAGCAGTTCTTC
>TRBJ1-2|NA|NA|TRBV12-3/TRBV12-4
CASSFGQGLHGYTF
TGTGCCAGCAGTTTCGGGCAGGGGCTCCATGGCTACACCTTC
>TRBJ2-3|NA|TRBD1|TRBV6-2/TRBV6-3
CASSYSGTASTDTQYF
TGTGCCAGCAGTTACTCGGGGACAGCTAGCACAGATACGCAGTATTTT
>TRBJ2-2|many|NA|TRBV12-3/TRBV12-4
CASSWANTGELFF
TGTGCCAGCAGTTGGGCGAACACCGGGGAGCTGTTTTTT
>TRBJ2-1|NA|TRBD2|TRBV9
CASSGRTSGGYNEQFF
TGTGCCAGCAGCGGCAGGACTAGCGGGGGCTACAATGAGCAGTTCTTC
>TRBJ2-2|many|NA|TRBV12-3/TRBV12-4
CASSLGPTGELFF
TGTGCCAGCAGTTTGGGCCCCACCGGGGAGCTGTTTTTT
>TRBJ1-1|NA|NA|TRBV18
CASSPPQGSNTEAFF
TGTGCCAGCTCACCACCGCAGGGCTCTAACACTGAAGCTTTCTTT
>TRBJ1-6|many|NA|TRBV7-2
CASSLYGSQFNSPLHF
TGTGCCAGCAGCTTATACGGGAGCCAGTTTAATTCACCCCTCCACTTT
>TRBJ1-6|few|TRBD1|TRBV5-1
CASNEATGGSYNSPLHF
TGCGCCAGCAACGAGGCCACAGGGGGCTCCTATAATTCACCCCTCCACTTT
>TRBJ1-1|NA|NA|TRBV19
CASSIRDVGTEAFF
TGTGCCAGTAGTATTCGGGATGTGGGCACTGAAGCTTTCTTT
>TRBJ2-1|few|NA|TRBV20-1
CSARIRGNGVQFF
TGCAGTGCCAGAATAAGGGGAAATGGAGTACAGTTCTTC
>TRBJ2-2|NA|NA|TRBV4-2
CASRPLEVANTGELFF
TGTGCCAGCAGACCCTTGGAAGTGGCGAACACCGGGGAGCTGTTTTTT
>TRBJ2-2|few|TRBD1|TRBV12-3/TRBV12-4
CASRQGVGGELFF
TGTGCCAGCAGGCAGGGGGTTGGCGGGGAGCTGTTTTTT
>TRBJ1-4|few|TRBD1|TRBV29-1
CSVAQGGPTEKLFF
TGCAGCGTTGCACAGGGGGGACCGACTGAAAAACTGTTTTTT
>TRBJ1-1|few|NA|TRBV3-1
CASSPPGLDQAFF
TGTGCCAGCAGCCCCCCTGGACTGGACCAAGCTTTCTTT
>TRBJ1-4|many|NA|TRBV12-3/TRBV12-4
CASSLPAGHSNEKLFF
TGTGCCAGCAGTTTACCCGCGGGACACAGTAATGAAAAACTGTTTTTT
>TRBJ2-2|many|TRBD1|TRBV7-2
CASSLDRGGTGELFF
TGTGCCAGCAGCTTGGACAGGGGCGGCACCGGGGAGCTGTTTTTT
>TRBJ2-5|NA|NA|TRBV5-1
CASSSGGGETQYF
TGCGCCAGCAGCTCCGGGGGCGGAGAGACCCAGTACTTC
>TRBJ2-3|many|NA|TRBV24-1
CATSDYNTDTQYF
TGTGCCACCAGTGATTACAACACAGATACGCAGTATTTT
>TRBJ1-2|many|NA|TRBV7-9
CASSLALSGFHGYTF
TGTGCCAGCAGCTTAGCGCTGTCAGGGTTCCATGGCTACACCTTC
>TRBJ1-5|few|TRBD1|TRBV12-3/TRBV12-4
CASRPDRVQPQHF
TGTGCCAGCAGACCCGACAGGGTTCAGCCCCAGCATTTT
>TRBJ1-5|NA|TRBD1|TRBV12-3/TRBV12-4
CASSRLQGQGYQPQHF
TGTGCCAGCAGTCGATTGCAGGGACAGGGTTATCAGCCCCAGCATTTT
>TRBJ1-1|NA|TRBD1|TRBV20-1
CSASPGGNTEAFF
TGCAGTGCTTCCCCAGGGGGGAACACTGAAGCTTTCTTT
>TRBJ1-6|few|TRBD1|TRBV4-3
CASSVRGQGSPLHF
TGCGCCAGCAGCGTACGGGGACAGGGATCACCCCTCCACTTT
>TRBJ2-4|few|NA|TRBV4-3
CASSDQENKNIQYF
TGCGCCAGCAGCGATCAGGAGAACAAAAACATTCAGTACTTC
>TRBJ2-7|NA|NA|TRBV19
CASSTRDGRYEQYF
TGTGCCAGTAGTACCCGGGACGGACGATACGAGCAGTACTTC
>TRBJ2-3|few|NA|TRBV3-1
CASSQEWPGELTDTQYF
TGTGCCAGCAGCCAAGAATGGCCAGGGGAGTTAACAGATACGCAGTATTTT
>TRBJ2-3|NA|TRBD1|TRBV4-1
CASSQDLQGAGLTDTQYF
TGCGCCAGCAGCCAAGATCTTCAGGGGGCAGGCTTGACAGATACGCAGTATTTT
>TRBJ2-5|NA|NA|TRBV7-8
CASSRSMQETQYF
TGTGCCAGCAGCCGATCTATGCAAGAGACCCAGTACTTC
>TRBJ1-1|few|TRBD1|TRBV19
CASSIVQGANTEAFF
TGTGCCAGTAGTATAGTGCAGGGGGCGAACACTGAAGCTTTCTTT
>TRBJ2-7|many|NA|TRBV5-4
CASSSLPPPYEQYF
TGTGCCAGCAGTTCACTCCCCCCACCCTACGAGCAGTACTTC
>TRBJ2-2|few|NA|TRBV18
CASSPTITNTGELFF
TGTGCCAGCTCTCCCACGATCACAAACACCGGGGAGCTGTTTTTT
>TRBJ1-3|NA|NA|TRBV6-2/TRBV6-3
CASRTGRGNTIYF
TGTGCCAGCCGAACGGGGCGCGGAAACACCATATATTTT